The 32 T cell receptor beta chains given below trace back to one sample, sequenced in a study of T cells after posttransplantation cyclophosphamide. Cyclophosphamide on days +3 and +4 followed busulfan-fludarabine conditioning and a marrow graft. Measured with immunoSEQ multiplex PCR; TCRdb has only the in-frame clones, and not every one. Singletons are absent from the sample, which has approximately 8,400 clones. Source: PBMCs, taken approximately 96 days after allogeneic stem cell transplant with posttransplant cyclophosphamide. The receptors shown here come from a female patient aged 60 to 70 who received an allogeneic stem cell transplant from an unrelated donor, was CMV-positive, and had acute GVHD only. Some of the T cells might come from the graft donor.

This clone was seen ten or more times. The chain uses TRBV27 and TRBJ2-7, with D possibly TRBD1 on 5 matching bases. Per the germline V gene, CDR1 is MNHEY and CDR2 is SMNVEV (reference sequence). The V end was cut by 7 bases, the J end by 10 bases, with 14 bases between. This CDR3 comprises 11 residues. CDR3 sequence: CASIGARGQYF. Written as DNA, the CDR3 is TGTGCCAGCATAGGAGCAAGGGGTCAGTACTTC.

In its sample, this clone ranks as medium-sized. V gene TRBV5-8 combines with J gene TRBJ1-5; no clear D gene. V lost 0 bases, J lost 3 bases, and 10 bases lay in between. Germline V gene sequence: CDR1 SGHTS, CDR2 YDEGEE. This CDR3 has 15 amino acids. The CDR3 nucleotides are TGTGCCAGCAGCTTGGCAGCAGGCGCCAATCAGCCCCAGCATTTT. It specifies CASSLAAGANQPQHF.

This clone was found many times. The V gene is TRBV27, the J gene TRBJ2-2, with D perhaps being TRBD1 or TRBD2 (5 bases each). The V gene's germline CDR1 is MNHEY and CDR2 SMNVEV (reference sequence). This CDR3 has 14 residues. The ends were cut back, 2 bases at V and 4 bases at J, with 8 bases in the middle. The CDR3: CASSLTRGTGELFF. The CDR3 coding sequence is TGTGCCAGCAGTTTAACGAGGGGCACCGGGGAGCTGTTTTTT.

This clone was observed a few times. This chain uses TRBV6-1 with TRBJ2-3; D gene ambiguous. Germline CDR1 is MNHNS and CDR2 is SASEGT. Trimming removed 6 bases at V and 5 bases at J, with 15 bases between. This CDR3 has 14 residues. The CDR3 sequence: CASRGGFSGDTQYF. The DNA for the CDR3 is TGTGCCAGCAGAGGTGGGTTTTCGGGAGATACGCAGTATTTT.

This clone was seen at least ten times. The chain has TRBV19 and TRBJ2-4, with 7 positions matching TRBD2. Germline V lookup: CDR1 LNHDA, CDR2 SQIVND (reference sequence). The CDR3 covers 15 residues. V trimming: 6 bases; J trimming: 1 base; junction bases outside the gene matches: 6. The CDR3 nucleotides are TGTGCCAGTAGCCCCGGGGGGATCGCCAAAAACATTCAGTACTTC. Amino acids: CASSPGGIAKNIQYF. Based on the CDR3 plus reference TRBV19 and TRBJ2-4, the full variable domain is DGGITQSPKYLFRKEGQNVTLSCEQNLNHDAMYWYRQDPGQGLRLIYYSQIVNDFQKGDIAEGYSVSREKKESFPLTVTSAQKNPTAFYLCASSPGGIAKNIQYFGAGTRLSVL.

This clone has at least ten counts. The CDR3 region has the DNA TGTGCCAGTAGTAACCGCGGGACTTTTAATACGCAGTATTTT. This codes for CASSNRGTFNTQYF. The genes are TRBV19 and TRBJ2-3; D is possibly TRBD2 (6 bases). This CDR3 has 14 amino acids. V was trimmed by 4 bases and J by 7 bases, leaving 15 bases between them. The germline V gene has CDR1 LNHDA and CDR2 SQIVND (reference sequence).

This clone was observed at least ten times. The V gene is TRBV19, the J gene TRBJ1-2; 7 positions agree with TRBD1. V was clipped by 5 bases and J by 12 bases; unmatched bases: 9. Germline CDR1 LNHDA, CDR2 SQIVND (reference sequence). This CDR3 region has 12 residues. CDR3 nucleotide sequence: TGTGCCAGTAGTGCGACAGGGTCGCTCAACACCTTC. It codes for CASSATGSLNTF.

The table lists this clone with many counts. V usage is TRBV7-6 and J usage is TRBJ2-1; D perhaps matches TRBD2 (7 bases). The V gene lost 5 bases and the J gene lost 8 bases, with 22 bases spanning the gap. This CDR3 contains 16 residues. CDR1 is SGHVS, CDR2 FNYEAQ, per germline. CDR3 region: CASSPMTGGGSDEQFF. The CDR3 bases are TGTGCCAGCAGCCCTATGACGGGGGGCGGGAGCGATGAGCAGTTCTTC.

The sample holds many counts of this clone. V usage is TRBV29-1 and J usage is TRBJ1-4; TRBD1 matches at 9 bases. The length of the CDR3 is 12 residues. Germline CDR1 reads SQVTM; CDR2 reads ANQGSEA. The trim removed 4 bases at V and 6 bases at J, leaving 0 bases unmatched. CDR3 protein: CSVGDRDEKLFF. The CDR3 DNA sequence: TGCAGCGTTGGGGACAGGGATGAAAAACTGTTTTTT.

In this sample, this clone turned up many times. The chain employs TRBV5-4 and TRBJ1-2; 7 positions agree with TRBD1. J lost 4 bases, V lost 0 bases, and 6 bases had no gene match. The CDR3 has 15 amino acids. Germline values: CDR1 SGHNT, CDR2 YYREEE (reference sequence). CDR3 loop: CASSLAGQLFYGYTF. The CDR3 DNA sequence: TGTGCCAGCAGCTTGGCGGGACAGCTTTTCTATGGCTACACCTTC.

There are many counts of this clone. The CDR3 DNA follows: TGTGCCAGCAGCCCGGACAGGATAAACACTGAAGCTTTCTTT. It encodes CASSPDRINTEAFF. The rearrangement joins TRBV5-4 to TRBJ1-1; the match to TRBD1 covers 7 bases. The CDR3 covers 14 residues. The V gene's germline CDR1 is SGHNT and CDR2 YYREEE (reference sequence). J was trimmed by 2 bases and V by 4 bases; bases with no gene match: 5.

This clone is medium-sized (0.01 to 0.1%) by share. This chain's CDR3 is CASSLFRDLTSTDTQYF. CDR3 sequence (DNA): TGTGCCAGCAGTCTATTTCGGGACTTAACTAGCACAGATACGCAGTATTTT. This chain links TRBV28 with TRBJ2-3; maybe TRBD2 (6 bases). CDR1 is MDHEN, CDR2 SYDVKM, per germline. V lost 5 bases to trimming and J lost 0 bases, with 18 bases between them. CDR3 length: 17 amino acids.

The sample holds many counts of this clone. This chain uses TRBV19 with TRBJ2-3, with D perhaps matching TRBD1 (5 bases). Trimming stripped 8 bases from V and 2 bases from J, with 14 bases between. The length of the CDR3 is 14 residues. Per the germline V gene, CDR1 is LNHDA and CDR2 is SQIVND (reference sequence). The CDR3 nucleotides are TGTGCCAGTTCCTCAGGGCCCTCCACAGATACGCAGTATTTT. Protein product: CASSSGPSTDTQYF. Together with reference TRBV19 and TRBJ2-3, the CDR3 gives the full variable domain: DGGITQSPKYLFRKEGQNVTLSCEQNLNHDAMYWYRQDPGQGLRLIYYSQIVNDFQKGDIAEGYSVSREKKESFPLTVTSAQKNPTAFYLCASSSGPSTDTQYFGPGTRLTVL.

This clone has a count of ten or more. The genes are TRBV5-1 and TRBJ2-1; D remains ambiguous. The CDR3 sequence is 13 residues long. The germline V and J ends were trimmed by 0 bases and 7 bases, with 8 bases remaining between them. Looked up from germline, CDR1 is SGHRS and CDR2 is YFSETQ. As DNA, the CDR3 is TGCGCCAGCAGCTTGGAAAGCCGAAATGAGCAGTTCTTC. Translated, it gives CASSLESRNEQFF. Drawing the rest from reference TRBV5-1 and TRBJ2-1, the complete variable domain is KAGVTQTPRYLIKTRGQQVTLSCSPISGHRSVSWYQQTPGQGLQFLFEYFSETQRNKGNFPGRFSGRQFSNSRSEMNVSTLELGDSALYLCASSLESRNEQFFGPGTRLTVL.

On this clone: The junction departs from the called germline gene at one end, perhaps through a read error. The chain is built from TRBV6-6 and TRBJ2-2; D perhaps matches TRBD1 (6 bases). The CDR3 has 14 residues. CDR1 and CDR2 from the germline V gene are MNHNY and SVGAGI (reference sequence). CDR3 in amino acids: CASSGHRNTGQLFF. CDR3 DNA sequence: TGTGCCAGCTCGGGACATAGGAACACCGGGCAGCTGTTTTTT.

This clone has ten or more counts. The genes are TRBV5-5 and TRBJ2-7, with D tentatively TRBD1 (5 bases). The ends were cut back, 4 bases at V and 4 bases at J, with 9 bases in the middle. Per germline, CDR1 SGHKS and CDR2 YYEKEE (reference sequence). The CDR3 spans 12 residues. CDR3 nucleotide sequence: TGTGCCAGCAGCCAGGGATTGTACGAGCAGTACTTC. It specifies CASSQGLYEQYF.

This clone came up many times. DNA for the CDR3: TGTGCCAGCAGTGAGGCACAGGGGAACACCGGGGAGCTGTTTTTT. Protein sequence: CASSEAQGNTGELFF. The J gene is TRBJ2-2, the V gene TRBV2, with D perhaps TRBD1 (6 bases). The ends were cut back, 3 bases at V and 1 base at J, with 9 bases in the middle. This CDR3 is built from 15 residues. Germline values: CDR1 SNHLY, CDR2 FYNNEI. Full variable domain (remainder filled in from reference TRBV2 and TRBJ2-2): EPEVTQTPSHQVTQMGQEVILRCVPISNHLYFYWYRQILGQKVEFLVSFYNNEISEKSEIFDDQFSVERPDGSNFTLKIRSTKLEDSAMYFCASSEAQGNTGELFFGEGSRLTVL.

Ten or more counts support this clone. V is TRBV14 and J is TRBJ2-2, with TRBD1 identical over 7 bases. The CDR3 runs 15 residues. V trimming: 6 bases; J trimming: 1 base; junction bases outside the gene matches: 5. The germline CDR1 and CDR2 sequences are SGHDN and FVKESK. The CDR3 loop reads CASSKGAENTGELFF. The CDR3 nucleotides are TGTGCCAGCAGTAAGGGGGCGGAGAACACCGGGGAGCTGTTTTTT.

This clone was seen at least ten times. The rearrangement uses TRBV7-9 and TRBJ1-2; D gene uncertain. Trimming cost V 1 base and J 1 base, with 4 bases left between them. The CDR3 has 13 residues. The germline V gene has CDR1 SEHNR and CDR2 FQNEAQ (reference sequence). The CDR3 nucleotides are TGTGCCAGCAGCTTAGACAATAACTATGGCTACACCTTC. Protein product: CASSLDNNYGYTF.

The table lists this clone with many counts. For the CDR3, the DNA is TGTGCCAGCAGTGGACAGGCGAACACTGAAGCTTTCTTT. The encoded protein is CASSGQANTEAFF. The gene calls are TRBV6-1 and TRBJ1-1; D is perhaps TRBD1 (6 bases). This CDR3 spans 13 amino acids. Germline V gene sequence: CDR1 MNHNS, CDR2 SASEGT. The V gene lost 4 bases and the J gene lost 1 base, with 7 bases spanning the gap.

This clone was counted at least ten times. The gene calls are TRBV11-2 and TRBJ2-7; D perhaps matches TRBD2 (5 bases). The CDR3 has 13 residues. Germline V gene data show CDR1 as SGHAT and CDR2 as FQNNGV. The V end lost 4 bases, the J end lost 6 bases, and 13 bases lay between the germline ends. As DNA, the CDR3 is TGTGCCAGCAGCTCCCTCCGGGGAAGCGAGCAGTACTTC. Protein: CASSSLRGSEQYF.

This clone was counted many times. The chain links TRBV13 to TRBJ2-3; a weak D match, TRBD2 (6 bases). Trimming removed 10 bases from V and 6 bases from J, with 17 bases in between. The V gene's germline CDR1 is PRHDT and CDR2 FYEKMQ (reference sequence). CDR3 length equals 13 residues. The CDR3 protein is CATSAGPRDTQYF. CDR3 DNA sequence: TGTGCCACCTCAGCGGGCCCGAGGGATACGCAGTATTTT.

This clone came up many times. CDR3 protein: CASRPWSGGRLTGELFF. CDR3 nucleotides: TGTGCCAGCAGACCTTGGAGCGGGGGTCGCCTCACCGGGGAGCTGTTTTTT. The chain uses TRBV14 and TRBJ2-2; 8 positions agree with TRBD2. Germline-derived CDR1 and CDR2 are SGHDN and FVKESK. Germline trimming cut 6 bases from V and 4 bases from J; bases unmatched to any gene: 13. This CDR3 spans 17 amino acids.

This clone was seen only a few times. This chain joins TRBV30 and TRBJ2-3; TRBD1 aligns across 8 bases. J lost 0 bases, V lost 5 bases, and 7 bases had no gene match. There are 15 residues in the CDR3. Germline V gives CDR1 GTSNPN, CDR2 SVGIG (reference sequence). The CDR3 DNA sequence: TGTGCCTGGGCCGGGACAGGTCCTAGCACAGATACGCAGTATTTT. Its translation is CAWAGTGPSTDTQYF.

This clone was observed many times. J is TRBJ1-4 and V is TRBV7-6; tentative D call: TRBD1 (5 bases). V was clipped by 1 base and J by 4 bases, with 10 bases between them. The CDR3 is 15 residues long. The V gene's germline CDR1 is SGHVS and CDR2 FNYEAQ. The chain's CDR3 is CASSLVGTHNEKLFF. The CDR3 nucleotides read TGTGCCAGCAGCTTAGTGGGGACTCATAATGAAAAACTGTTTTTT.

V and J are TRBV7-3 and TRBJ2-4; D is perhaps TRBD2 (6 bases). CDR3 length: 15 amino acids. The germline V gene has CDR1 SGHTA and CDR2 FQGTGA. The V end was cut by 5 bases, the J end by 9 bases, with 20 bases between. In DNA, the CDR3 is TGTGCCAGCAGCCACAACGGGGGTTCTAGAGGCATTCAGTACTTC. Translation: CASSHNGGSRGIQYF.

In this sample, this clone turned up many times. The gene calls are TRBV9 and TRBJ2-7, with D tentatively TRBD1 (7 bases). The V and J ends lost 4 bases and 5 bases respectively, with 13 bases between them. There are 13 residues in the CDR3. Germline CDR1 is SGDLS and CDR2 is YYNGEE. CDR3 in amino acids: CASSSSGGNEQYF. The CDR3 nucleotides read TGTGCCAGCAGCTCATCAGGGGGGAACGAGCAGTACTTC.

This clone was seen many times. V is TRBV7-9 and J is TRBJ1-1; TRBD1 agrees at 8 bases. Germline CDR1 is SEHNR and CDR2 is FQNEAQ (reference sequence). The junction had 6 bases not matched to a gene; V was cut back by 4 bases and J by 5 bases. This CDR3 has 14 amino acids. The CDR3 coding sequence is TGTGCCAGCAGCTCCCAGGGGGCGGGAACTGAAGCTTTCTTT. This gives the protein CASSSQGAGTEAFF.

At least ten counts were recorded for this clone. The chain combines TRBV5-4 with TRBJ2-1; 13 nucleotides line up with TRBD2. V was pared by 4 bases and J by 0 bases, with 4 bases of the junction left unmatched. The CDR3 contains 17 residues. The germline V gene has CDR1 SGHNT and CDR2 YYREEE (reference sequence). CDR3 nucleotides: TGTGCCAGCAGCACCACTAGCGGGGGGGCCTCCTACAATGAGCAGTTCTTC. Its translation: CASSTTSGGASYNEQFF.

This clone was seen many times. The chain combines TRBV6-1 with TRBJ2-7; TRBD1 matches at 9 bases. This CDR3 has 14 amino acids. CDR1 is MNHNS, CDR2 SASEGT, per germline. V lost 6 bases, J lost 2 bases, and 5 bases stayed unmatched. CDR3 amino acids: CASSRTGVTYEQYF. Written as DNA, the CDR3 is TGTGCCAGCAGCCGGACAGGGGTAACCTACGAGCAGTACTTC.

At least ten counts were recorded for this clone. The V gene is TRBV5-4, the J gene TRBJ2-3; 10 nucleotides line up with TRBD2. From germline, CDR1 is SGHNT and CDR2 YYREEE (reference sequence). Trimming cost V 3 bases and J 6 bases; bases outside gene matches: 7. The CDR3 is made up of 15 amino acids. CDR3 sequence (DNA): TGTGCCAGCAGCTCCCAAAGAGCGGGGGGGGATACGCAGTATTTT. Translating gives CASSSQRAGGDTQYF.

This clone was seen ten or more times. The chain joins TRBV4-1 to TRBJ2-7, with D perhaps TRBD2 (7 bases). Germline CDR1 is MGHRA and CDR2 is YSYEKL. CDR3 size: 14 residues. V gave up 0 bases and J gave up 3 bases, with 9 bases separating them. The CDR3 DNA is TGCGCCAGCAGCCAAGAGGGGGGGCGCTACGAGCAGTACTTC. This codes for CASSQEGGRYEQYF.